Below are 32 T cell receptor beta chains sequenced from a single sample in a study of control samples from healthy donors and cancer patients (dated by TCRdb to the early 2020s). The library was produced with the immunoSEQ multiplex PCR assay. TCRdb holds this immuneACCESS table with in-frame rearrangements only. Some clones are missing; in checked studies, unresolved V genes explain under half, and the rest has no known cause. Present in this sample are 98,000 or so clones, roughly four fifths of which were seen just once. About 5.9% of the sample goes to the ten largest clones. The sequencing sample was made of blood. These receptor sequences come from a man aged 18 to 35 in good health.

The V gene is TRBV6-5, the J gene TRBJ2-1; D is unclear. The V gene's germline CDR1 is MNHEY and CDR2 SVGAGI. The CDR3 is made up of 15 amino acids. V dropped 6 bases and J dropped 0 bases, with 12 bases sitting between them. The CDR3 nucleotides read TGTGCCAGCAGCTTTGACCGAAGCTCCTACAATGAGCAGTTCTTC. It is translated as CASSFDRSSYNEQFF.

This chain joins TRBV29-1 and TRBJ2-7; D might be TRBD2 (5 bases). Trimming cost V 0 bases and J 2 bases, with 20 bases left between them. The germline V gene has CDR1 SQVTM and CDR2 ANQGSEA. The CDR3 loop spans 17 amino acids. The CDR3 nucleotides are TGCAGCGTTGAAGATCTTGGCGGGCTCCCAACGACCTACGAGCAGTACGTC. It specifies CSVEDLGGLPTTYEQYV.

This chain uses TRBV7-2 with TRBJ1-5; 10 bases line up with TRBD1. Trimming at V came to 5 bases and at J to 3 bases, leaving 4 bases not matched to a gene. CDR1 is SGHTA and CDR2 is FQGNSA in the germline V gene. This CDR3 has 15 amino acids. The CDR3 bases are TGTGCCAGCAGCCCGCGACAGGGGGCCAATCAGCCCCAGCATTTT. It encodes CASSPRQGANQPQHF.

This chain joins TRBV7-8 and TRBJ2-5; 10 bases match TRBD2. J lost 1 base, V lost 5 bases, and 10 bases had no gene match. CDR3 length equals 17 residues. In germline, CDR1 is SGHVS, CDR2 FQNEAQ. For the CDR3, the DNA is TGTGCCAGCAGCGGTAGCGGGGGGCCCTACCTCCAAGAGACCCAGTACTTC. Its protein is CASSGSGGPYLQETQYF.

The chain uses TRBV7-6 and TRBJ2-2; unclear D gene. The length of the CDR3 is 17 residues. The germline CDR1 and CDR2 sequences are SGHVS and FNYEAQ. V lost 5 bases and J lost 4, with 20 bases in between. This CDR3 reads CASSHPQGWQATGELFF. The CDR3 nucleotides read TGTGCCAGCAGCCACCCCCAAGGCTGGCAGGCCACCGGGGAGCTGTTTTTT.

The chain is built from TRBV7-9 and TRBJ2-3, with 8 bases identical to TRBD2. The CDR3 has 17 amino acids. Per germline, CDR1 SEHNR and CDR2 FQNEAQ (reference sequence). V was pared by 5 bases and J by 3 bases, with 13 bases of the junction left unmatched. Here the CDR3 reads CASSPGTRYSSTDTQYF. As DNA, the CDR3 is TGTGCCAGCAGCCCGGGGACTAGGTATTCGTCAACAGATACGCAGTATTTT.

The V call is TRBV5-4, the J call TRBJ2-5; D may be TRBD1 (6 bases). With 5 bases removed from V and 0 bases from J, the gap between germline ends came to 14 bases. This CDR3 has 15 amino acids. Germline CDR1 SGHNT, CDR2 YYREEE (reference sequence). The CDR3, as DNA: TGTGCCAGCAGGCCGACAGGCAGCTACCAAGAGACCCAGTACTTC. It encodes CASRPTGSYQETQYF.

The chain joins TRBV7-9 to TRBJ1-1; D gene ambiguous. Deletions cut 3 bases from V and 10 bases from J, with 12 bases between. This CDR3 is built from 12 residues. Germline V gene sequence: CDR1 SEHNR, CDR2 FQNEAQ (reference sequence). The CDR3 nucleotides are TGTGCCAGCAGCTTCTCGGTCCTGGGAGCTTTCTTT. Residues: CASSFSVLGAFF.

This rearrangement joins TRBV7-8 to TRBJ2-1; D not resolved. Germline V gene sequence: CDR1 SGHVS, CDR2 FQNEAQ. Trimming pared 1 base from V and 10 bases from J, leaving 8 bases between. CDR3 size: 12 residues. The DNA for the CDR3 is TGTGCCAGCAGCTTAGGCGTGGTCGAGCAGTTCTTC. Encoded protein: CASSLGVVEQFF.

This clone was seen just once. The chain is built from TRBV3-1 (or the pseudogene TRBV3-2) and TRBJ1-2, with D unclear. Trimming pared 4 bases from V and 4 bases from J, leaving 13 bases between. The CDR3 sequence is 14 residues long. Germline CDR1 is LGHDT and CDR2 is YNNKEL (reference sequence). The CDR3 loop is CASSPSLDFYGYTF. Written as DNA, the CDR3 is TGTGCCAGCAGCCCCTCCCTGGATTTCTATGGCTACACCTTC.

The chain carries TRBV29-1 and TRBJ1-1; 9 positions agree with TRBD1. CDR1 is SQVTM and CDR2 is ANQGSEA in the germline V gene. The CDR3 is made up of 16 amino acids. Trimming at V came to 5 bases and at J to 3 bases, leaving 13 bases not matched to a gene. The CDR3: CSVLRRGTGLYTEAFF. DNA for the CDR3: TGCAGCGTTTTACGGAGGGGGACAGGGCTGTACACTGAAGCTTTCTTT.

This chain uses TRBV10-3 with TRBJ2-5, with TRBD1 identical over 8 bases. Per germline, CDR1 ENHRY and CDR2 SYGVKD. Losses at the gene ends were 7 bases for V and 2 bases for J; bases not matched to a gene: 12. The CDR3 extends over 16 amino acids. The CDR3 is CAITEGQATLQETQYF. The CDR3, as DNA: TGTGCCATCACCGAGGGACAGGCGACTTTACAAGAGACCCAGTACTTC.

The gene calls are TRBV7-9 and TRBJ1-2; a weak D match, TRBD1 (5 bases). Looked up from germline, CDR1 is SEHNR and CDR2 is FQNEAQ (reference sequence). The CDR3 sequence is 14 residues long. V lost 0 bases, J lost 4 bases, and 9 bases lay in between. In DNA form, the CDR3 reads TGTGCCAGCAGCTTAGCCCGACAGATCTATGGCTACACCTTC. Translated, it gives CASSLARQIYGYTF.

V and J are TRBV10-2 and TRBJ1-1; D not resolved. The CDR3 consists of 13 residues. Germline V CDR1 and CDR2: WSHSY, SAAADI. V was cut by 2 bases and J by 1 base, with 5 bases left in between. In DNA form, the CDR3 reads TGCGCCAGCAGTGAGGGTGGGAACACTGAAGCTTTCTTT. Protein product: CASSEGGNTEAFF.

J is TRBJ1-2 and V is TRBV6-1; a possible D gene is TRBD1 (5 bases). CDR1 is MNHNS, CDR2 SASEGT, per germline. V lost 3 bases and J 7 bases, leaving 15 bases between the germline ends. This CDR3 contains 14 residues. CDR3 in amino acids: CASSEWGPESGYTF. The CDR3 bases are TGTGCCAGCAGTGAGTGGGGCCCAGAGAGTGGCTACACCTTC.

The chain links TRBV4-3 to TRBJ2-6; D uncertain. CDR1 and CDR2 (germline): LGHNA, YSLEER. With 1 base removed from V and 4 bases from J, the gap between germline ends came to 8 bases. CDR3 length: 15 amino acids. The CDR3 protein is CASSQVVAGANVLTF. The CDR3 region has the DNA TGCGCCAGCAGCCAAGTGGTGGCGGGGGCCAACGTCCTGACTTTC.

The chain employs TRBV27 and TRBJ1-2, with a tentative D call TRBD1 (5 bases). Trimming shortened V by 3 bases and J by 4 bases, and 12 bases separated the two germline ends. CDR1 and CDR2 (germline): MNHEY, SMNVEV (reference sequence). CDR3 size: 14 residues. CDR3: CASSLGPGGYGYTF. The CDR3, as DNA: TGTGCCAGCAGTTTGGGTCCGGGGGGCTATGGCTACACCTTC.

The V and J genes are TRBV10-2 and TRBJ1-6, with 7 bases fitting TRBD1. The CDR3 runs to 15 residues. Germline CDR1 reads WSHSY; CDR2 reads SAAADI. V trimming: 0 bases; J trimming: 11 bases; junction bases outside the gene matches: 7. The CDR3 spells CASSESTPGGTPLHF. DNA for the CDR3: TGCGCCAGCAGTGAGTCGACTCCAGGGGGAACACCCCTCCACTTT.

V is TRBV20-1 and J is TRBJ1-2; 7 positions agree with TRBD1. The V segment lost 6 bases and the J segment 8 bases; nucleotides outside the gene matches: 6. CDR3 size: 11 residues. Germline CDR1 reads DFQATT; CDR2 reads SNEGSKA (reference sequence). The CDR3 DNA sequence: TGCAGTGCCCCTCGACAGGGAGGCTACACCTTC. It is translated as CSAPRQGGYTF.

The genes are TRBV2 and TRBJ2-6; 9 bases fit TRBD1. CDR1 SNHLY and CDR2 FYNNEI come from the germline V gene. The CDR3 sequence is 20 residues long. With 1 base clipped from V and 0 bases from J, the junction kept 10 bases outside the gene matches. The CDR3 DNA is TGTGCCAGCAGTGAAGTTGGGACAGGGAAACATATCTCTGGGGCCAACGTCCTGACTTTC. Residues: CASSEVGTGKHISGANVLTF. The whole variable domain, filled in from reference TRBV2 and TRBJ2-6, reads EPEVTQTPSHQVTQMGQEVILRCVPISNHLYFYWYRQILGQKVEFLVSFYNNEISEKSEIFDDQFSVERPDGSNFTLKIRSTKLEDSAMYFCASSEVGTGKHISGANVLTFGAGSRLTVL.

V and J are TRBV7-2 and TRBJ2-7; 7 bases match TRBD1. The CDR3 has 15 residues. V trimming: 1 base; J trimming: 12 bases; junction bases outside the gene matches: 15. The germline V gene encodes CDR1 SGHTA and CDR2 FQGNSA. The CDR3 sequence: CASSLGRVGGQVSYF. The CDR3 nucleotides are TGTGCCAGCAGCTTAGGGCGCGTAGGGGGCCAGGTGTCGTACTTC.

The rearrangement joins TRBV7-2 to TRBJ2-1, with 8 bases lining up with TRBD1. With 2 bases clipped from V and 5 bases from J, the junction kept 2 bases outside the gene matches. Germline V lookup: CDR1 SGHTA, CDR2 FQGNSA. This CDR3 is built from 14 residues. The CDR3 loop reads CASSLRQGNNEQFF. Written as DNA, the CDR3 is TGTGCCAGCAGCTTACGACAGGGGAACAATGAGCAGTTCTTC.

CDR3 DNA sequence: TGTGCCAGCAGTTTAGATTATGGTCAGCCCCAGCATTTT. Protein sequence: CASSLDYGQPQHF. The chain combines TRBV12-3 or TRBV12-4 with TRBJ1-5; D remains ambiguous. There are 13 residues in the CDR3. Trimming took off 1 base at V and 6 bases at J, with 7 bases between the two ends.

This chain connects TRBV6-5 to TRBJ2-7; 7 bases fit TRBD1. The CDR3 totals 15 residues. V was pared by 3 bases and J by 3 bases, with 8 bases of the junction left unmatched. The germline V gene encodes CDR1 MNHEY and CDR2 SVGAGI. CDR3 loop: CASSYSPGGFYEQYV. The CDR3 DNA reads TGTGCCAGCAGTTATTCGCCAGGGGGTTTCTACGAGCAGTACGTC.

This rearrangement joins TRBV2 to TRBJ1-6, with 10 bases matching TRBD1. The V and J ends lost 5 bases and 10 bases, in that order; junction bases with no gene match: 11. The CDR3 is made up of 16 amino acids. Germline loops: CDR1 SNHLY, CDR2 FYNNEI. The CDR3 region has the DNA TGTGCCAGCAGTTTTGACAGGGGGCGCGTCTCCTCACCCCTCCACTTT. This codes for CASSFDRGRVSSPLHF.

The chain couples TRBV4-3 to TRBJ2-1; D perhaps matches TRBD1 (5 bases). In germline, CDR1 is LGHNA, CDR2 YSLEER. The germline V and J ends were trimmed by 3 bases and 7 bases, with 19 bases remaining between them. CDR3 length: 16 residues. CDR3 bases: TGCGCCAGCAGCCAGGAAGGGGCAGGAATCGAGAATGAGCAGTTCTTC. Translated, it gives CASSQEGAGIENEQFF.

The chain has TRBV12-3 or TRBV12-4 and TRBJ2-7; D not certain. This CDR3 is 11 amino acids long. V was shortened by 5 bases and J by 2 bases, with 4 bases between the two germline ends. In DNA form, the CDR3 reads TGTGCCAGCAGTATAACCTACGAGCAGTACTTC. It translates to CASSITYEQYF.

This clone was seen once. The chain links TRBV10-2 to TRBJ2-7, with 8 nucleotides matching TRBD2. Germline V lookup: CDR1 WSHSY, CDR2 SAAADI. The CDR3 runs to 15 residues. The trim removed 7 bases at V and 2 bases at J, leaving 10 bases unmatched. The CDR3 DNA reads TGCGCCAGCACCCCTTCCGCGGGGGGCCCCTACGAGCAGTACGTC. Translation gives CASTPSAGGPYEQYV.

This clone was recorded once. The chain carries TRBV7-2 and TRBJ1-1; 9 bases align to TRBD1. The CDR3 spans 12 residues. The V gene end was trimmed by 2 bases and the J gene end by 11 bases; junction bases not matched to a gene: 3. Germline CDR1 SGHTA, CDR2 FQGNSA. CDR3: CASSLLDRGAFF. CDR3 in DNA: TGTGCCAGCAGCTTACTGGACAGGGGTGCTTTCTTT. Looking up the rest from reference TRBV7-2 and TRBJ1-1 gives the full variable domain: GAGVSQSPSNKVTEKGKDVELRCDPISGHTALYWYRQSLGQGLEFLIYFQGNSAPDKSGLPSDRFSAERTGGSVSTLTIQRTQQEDSAVYLCASSLLDRGAFFGQGTRLTVV.

V and J are TRBV9 and TRBJ1-1; no definite D call. Deletions cut 4 bases from V and 1 base from J, with 8 bases between. The CDR3 extends over 13 amino acids. Germline lookup yields CDR1 SGDLS and CDR2 YYNGEE. CDR3 coding DNA: TGTGCCAGCAGCATCGCAGCGAACACTGAAGCTTTCTTT. This encodes CASSIAANTEAFF.

This chain joins TRBV9 and TRBJ2-1; 9 bases fit TRBD2. Germline-derived CDR1 and CDR2 are SGDLS and YYNGEE. Losses at the gene ends were 2 bases for V and 3 bases for J; bases not matched to a gene: 6. This CDR3 has 16 residues. This chain's CDR3 is CASSVNPSGVYNEQFF. The CDR3, as DNA: TGTGCCAGCAGCGTTAACCCTAGCGGGGTCTACAATGAGCAGTTCTTC.

This sequence joins TRBV6-5 and TRBJ1-1; D gene unclear. Germline-derived CDR1 and CDR2 are MNHEY and SVGAGI. The CDR3 loop spans 11 amino acids. V was shortened by 1 base and J by 5 bases, with 2 bases between the two germline ends. The CDR3 DNA follows: TGTGCCAGCAGTTACTTAACTGAAGCTTTCTTT. It yields the protein CASSYLTEAFF.